These 9 T cell receptor beta chains were all obtained from the same sample, sequenced in a study of blood T cells in healthy people across ages. A second PCR, run for roughly 6 to 11 cycles, used a sample-barcoded 5' primer plus a J-beta primer mix. TCRdb redid the calling of the 5' RACE reads with MiXCR, one entry per CDR3 protein. The table shows around 990,000 distinct CDR3 sequences, with roughly two fifths occurring only once. Sequenced: blood. These receptors were taken from a man between 18 and 35 years old in good health.

The chain links TRBV20-1 to TRBJ2-1; either TRBD1 or TRBD2 may fit D (5 bases each). Germline V CDR1 and CDR2: DFQATT, SNEGSKA (reference sequence). CDR3 length equals 17 residues. The ends were cut back, 1 base at V and 0 bases at J, with 16 bases in the middle. In nucleotides, the CDR3 is TGCAGTGCTAGAGGGGGGTTACGGGCTAGCTCCTACAATGAGCAGTTCTTC. It encodes CSARGGLRASSYNEQFF.

The chain links TRBV4-3 to TRBJ2-3, with D possibly being TRBD2 (6 bases). The germline V and J ends were trimmed by 3 bases and 1 base, with 17 bases remaining between them. The CDR3 loop spans 17 amino acids. Germline lookup yields CDR1 LGHNA and CDR2 YSLEER. The CDR3 nucleotides read TGCGCCAGCAGCCATGAGGGAAGGAGGGCTGGCACAGATACGCAGTATTTT. This encodes CASSHEGRRAGTDTQYF.

Ten or more counts support this clonotype. The gene calls are TRBV6-5 and TRBJ1-2, with 10 bases lining up with TRBD1. This CDR3 contains 12 residues. The germline gives CDR1 MNHEY, CDR2 SVGAGI. With 10 bases clipped from V and 7 bases from J, the junction kept 6 bases outside the gene matches. In DNA form, the CDR3 reads TGTGCCACCTCGACAGGGGGCCGTGGCTACACCTTC. This sequence encodes CATSTGGRGYTF.

This chain links TRBV20-1 with TRBJ2-1; TRBD1 agrees at 9 bases. Matching the DNA end better, TRBJ2-7 makes the J call doubtful. CDR3 length equals 16 residues. Per the germline V gene, CDR1 is DFQATT and CDR2 is SNEGSKA (reference sequence). The chain's CDR3 is CSASSDRGFSYNEQYF. Written as DNA, the CDR3 is TGCAGTGCTTCCTCGGACAGGGGTTTTTCCTACAATGAGCAGTACTTC.

The chain joins TRBV19 to TRBJ2-3; D unresolved. The CDR3 covers 14 residues. V lost 5 bases to trimming and J lost 4 bases, with 13 bases between them. The germline V gene encodes CDR1 LNHDA and CDR2 SQIVND (reference sequence). CDR3 sequence: CASSSNAGSDTQYF. In DNA form, the CDR3 reads TGTGCCAGTAGTTCCAACGCCGGTTCAGATACGCAGTATTTT.

The chain employs TRBV6-1 and TRBJ1-4; a weak D match, TRBD1 (5 bases). Germline-derived CDR1 and CDR2 are MNHNS and SASEGT. V was shortened by 2 bases and J by 4 bases, with 14 bases between the two germline ends. The CDR3 length is 16 residues. CDR3 protein: CASSEQGPEINEKLFF. CDR3 DNA: TGTGCCAGCAGTGAACAGGGTCCTGAGATTAATGAAAAACTGTTTTTT.

This clonotype was detected only a few times. The J gene is TRBJ1-1, the V gene TRBV5-5; 7 bases are a match to TRBD1. The CDR3 sequence is 16 residues long. Germline values: CDR1 SGHKS, CDR2 YYEKEE (reference sequence). Losses at the gene ends were 0 bases for V and 5 bases for J; bases not matched to a gene: 10. The CDR3 bases are TGTGCCAGCAGCTTGGTTCCCTCGGCAGGGGGGACTGAAGCTTTCTTT. Residues: CASSLVPSAGGTEAFF. Together with reference TRBV5-5 and TRBJ1-1, the CDR3 gives the full variable domain: DAGVTQSPTHLIKTRGQQVTLRCSPISGHKSVSWYQQVLGQGPQFIFQYYEKEERGRGNFPDRFSARQFPNYSSELNVNALLLGDSALYLCASSLVPSAGGTEAFFGQGTRLTVV.

This chain connects TRBV11-2 to TRBJ1-2; D might be TRBD1 (6 bases). Looked up from germline, CDR1 is SGHAT and CDR2 is FQNNGV. The CDR3 contains 15 residues. V was trimmed by 5 bases and J by 8 bases, leaving 21 bases between them. The CDR3 DNA follows: TGTGCCAGCAGCCCCCGTGACTCAAGGGGGGCAGGCTACACCTTC. Translated: CASSPRDSRGAGYTF.

This clonotype was counted only a few times. The rearrangement links TRBV7-9 to TRBJ1-4; 7 nucleotides match TRBD1. The germline V gene encodes CDR1 SEHNR and CDR2 FQNEAQ (reference sequence). Trimming cost V 4 bases and J 8 bases; bases outside gene matches: 4. CDR3 length: 13 residues. This CDR3 is CASSSSGGEKLFF. Here the CDR3 DNA reads TGTGCCAGCAGCTCCTCAGGGGGGGAAAAACTGTTTTTT.